The 17 T cell receptor beta chains presented below share a single source sample, sequenced in a study of T cell changes during pregnancy in multiple sclerosis (dated by TCRdb to the late 2010s). The protocol used for the library was the immunoSEQ multiplex PCR assay. The table was pulled from immuneACCESS by TCRdb, which kept in-frame rearrangements only. Such tables lose some clones; where checked, under half of the loss comes from unresolved V genes, and the rest has no known cause. Across this sample there are roughly 50,000 clones, with more than 85% seen only once. About 1% of the sample rests with the top ten. The sequencing used peripheral blood, collected after pregnancy. The receptors shown here come from a female donor in good health, enrolled as a control in a pregnancy study.

This chain connects TRBV27 to TRBJ1-5, with TRBD1 as a possible D gene (5 bases). CDR1 and CDR2 (germline): MNHEY, SMNVEV (reference sequence). V lost 3 bases and J 5 bases, leaving 11 bases between the germline ends. The CDR3 totals 14 residues. The CDR3 sequence: CASSFSGSHQPQHF. Here the CDR3 DNA reads TGTGCCAGCAGTTTCTCAGGGTCGCATCAGCCCCAGCATTTT.

Here the CDR3 DNA reads TGTGCCAGCAGCTTGATACAGAGTAACTATGGCTACACCTTC. Translation gives CASSLIQSNYGYTF. The genes are TRBV5-5 and TRBJ1-2; the D is unclear. This CDR3 region has 14 residues. V was cut by 1 base and J by 1 base, with 8 bases left in between. CDR1 SGHKS and CDR2 YYEKEE come from the germline V gene (reference sequence).

The V gene is TRBV28, the J gene TRBJ2-2, with D unclear. The CDR3 is made up of 15 amino acids. CDR1 MDHEN and CDR2 SYDVKM come from the germline V gene. V lost 1 base, J lost 5 bases, and 11 bases lay in between. CDR3: CASSLYRIGTGELFF. The CDR3 DNA is TGTGCCAGCAGTTTATACAGAATCGGTACCGGGGAGCTGTTTTTT.

This sequence joins TRBV7-2 and TRBJ2-5; 15 bases match TRBD2. Trimming cost V 6 bases and J 2 bases; bases outside gene matches: 4. This CDR3 is 16 amino acids long. From germline, CDR1 is SGHTA and CDR2 FQGNSA. This CDR3 reads CASSWTSGGAQETQYF. The CDR3 nucleotides are TGTGCCAGCAGTTGGACTAGCGGGGGGGCGCAAGAGACCCAGTACTTC.

This rearrangement joins TRBV30 to TRBJ1-2, with 7 bases matching TRBD1. This CDR3 contains 13 residues. Looked up from germline, CDR1 is GTSNPN and CDR2 is SVGIG (reference sequence). V shed 2 bases and J 7 bases; nucleotides not matched to a gene: 7. The CDR3 DNA is TGTGCCTGGAGTAACCAGGGGGAAGGTGGCTACACCTTC. It translates to CAWSNQGEGGYTF.

The genes are TRBV15 and TRBJ1-2; D might be TRBD1 (5 bases). Trimming took 1 base from V and 5 from J, leaving 14 bases between them. Germline values: CDR1 LNHNV, CDR2 YYDKDF (reference sequence). This CDR3 has 15 residues. The CDR3 loop reads CATSRGRRGKYGYTF. For the CDR3, the DNA is TGTGCCACCAGCAGAGGAAGGCGGGGGAAGTATGGCTACACCTTC.

In nucleotides, the CDR3 is TGTGCCACCAGCAGAGGCAGACAGAGCAATCAGCCCCAGCATTTT. This encodes CATSRGRQSNQPQHF. This chain links TRBV15 with TRBJ1-5, with D possibly matching TRBD1 (5 bases). The CDR3 has 15 residues. Germline CDR1 LNHNV, CDR2 YYDKDF (reference sequence). V dropped 1 base and J dropped 1 base, with 8 bases sitting between them.

The V gene is TRBV14, the J gene TRBJ2-3; TRBD2 is a possible D gene (5 bases). There are 18 residues in the CDR3. CDR1 SGHDN and CDR2 FVKESK come from the germline V gene. V lost 0 bases and J lost 0, with 16 bases in between. CDR3 DNA sequence: TGTGCCAGCAGCCAAGAGAGGGCTTCAAGGACTAGCACAGATACGCAGTATTTT. Translating gives CASSQERASRTSTDTQYF.

This clone was recorded once. This rearrangement joins TRBV11-3 to TRBJ2-1, with 8 positions matching TRBD2. J gave up 4 bases and V 1 base, and 3 bases lay outside the gene matches. This CDR3 has 15 residues. The V gene's germline CDR1 is SGHNT and CDR2 YENEEA. The CDR3 bases are TGTGCCAGCAGCTTAGTAACTAGCGGATACAATGAGCAGTTCTTC. Its protein is CASSLVTSGYNEQFF.

The V and J genes are TRBV18 and TRBJ1-4, with 10 bases that match TRBD1. The CDR3 runs to 16 residues. V dropped 4 bases and J dropped 2; count of bases not matched to a gene: 4. Germline-derived CDR1 and CDR2 are KGHSH and LQKENI. CDR3 sequence: CASSRQGATTNEKLFF. CDR3 DNA sequence: TGTGCCAGCTCACGACAGGGGGCGACGACTAATGAAAAACTGTTTTTT.

This clone is a singleton in its sample. Here the CDR3 reads CASSLRSPGGYTF. The CDR3, as DNA: TGTGCCAGCAGTTTACGGTCTCCGGGTGGCTACACCTTC. The chain combines TRBV28 with TRBJ1-2; D gene unclear. CDR1 and CDR2 (germline): MDHEN, SYDVKM. Trimming left V 2 bases short and J 7 bases short, with 11 bases between. CDR3 length: 13 amino acids.

The rearrangement joins TRBV28 to TRBJ2-7, with a tentative D call TRBD2 (6 bases). V was clipped by 2 bases and J by 0 bases, with 11 bases between them. CDR1 MDHEN and CDR2 SYDVKM come from the germline V gene. CDR3 size: 15 residues. CDR3 loop: CASSLSGSLSYEQYF. DNA for the CDR3: TGTGCCAGCAGTTTAAGCGGGTCACTCTCCTACGAGCAGTACTTC.

The chain recombines TRBV7-2 with TRBJ2-7, with D tentatively TRBD1 (6 bases). Germline values: CDR1 SGHTA, CDR2 FQGNSA. The V gene lost 3 bases and the J gene lost 6 bases, with 15 bases spanning the gap. The CDR3 sequence is 14 residues long. The DNA for the CDR3 is TGTGCCAGCAGCTTGGCAGGGGTTCTCCTCGAGCAGTACTTC. This sequence encodes CASSLAGVLLEQYF.

The chain uses TRBV13 and TRBJ2-7, with 7 bases fitting TRBD1. Per germline, CDR1 PRHDT and CDR2 FYEKMQ (reference sequence). The CDR3 consists of 16 residues. V shed 4 bases, J shed 3 bases, and the junction held 12 bases outside the gene matches. CDR3 DNA sequence: TGTGCCAGCAGCTCCAGGACAGGACTCTTTGGCTACGAGCAGTACTTC. This translates into CASSSRTGLFGYEQYF.

The CDR3 DNA reads TGTGCTAGTGGTTTGGGCCCAGCGGTAGTGCAGTTCTTC. Its translation is CASGLGPAVVQFF. The chain recombines TRBV12-5 with TRBJ2-1, with a possible D match to TRBD2 (5 bases). The CDR3 runs to 13 residues. Germline V gene data show CDR1 as LGHNT and CDR2 as FRNRAP. Deletions cut 1 base from V and 12 bases from J, with 13 bases between.

This sequence joins TRBV28 and TRBJ1-1, with D possibly TRBD1 on 6 matching bases. Between the trimmed V and J ends, which lost 5 bases and 8 bases, there was a span of 12 bases. Germline CDR1 MDHEN, CDR2 SYDVKM. This CDR3 region has 12 residues. The CDR3 here is CASSPDSLEAFF. Here the CDR3 DNA reads TGTGCCAGCAGTCCGGACAGTTTAGAAGCTTTCTTT.

The chain couples TRBV28 to TRBJ2-5; D is possibly TRBD1 (6 bases). This CDR3 contains 15 residues. Germline CDR1 MDHEN, CDR2 SYDVKM. Trimming left V 2 bases short and J 6 bases short, with 16 bases between. The CDR3, as DNA: TGTGCCAGCAGTTTAGAGCCAGGGGCCCGGAAGACCCAGTACTTC. It specifies CASSLEPGARKTQYF.